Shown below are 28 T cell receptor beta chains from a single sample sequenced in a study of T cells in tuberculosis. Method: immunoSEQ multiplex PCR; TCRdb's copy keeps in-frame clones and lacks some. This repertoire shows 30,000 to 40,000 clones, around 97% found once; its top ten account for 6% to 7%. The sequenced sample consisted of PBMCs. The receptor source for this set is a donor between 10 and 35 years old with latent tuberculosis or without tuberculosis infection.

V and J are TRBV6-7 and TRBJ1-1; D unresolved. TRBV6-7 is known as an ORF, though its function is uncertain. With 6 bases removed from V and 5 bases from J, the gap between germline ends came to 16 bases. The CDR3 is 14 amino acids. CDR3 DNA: TGTGCCAGCAGGGCAGATGGGCCGCAGACTGAAGCTTTCTTT. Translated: CASRADGPQTEAFF.

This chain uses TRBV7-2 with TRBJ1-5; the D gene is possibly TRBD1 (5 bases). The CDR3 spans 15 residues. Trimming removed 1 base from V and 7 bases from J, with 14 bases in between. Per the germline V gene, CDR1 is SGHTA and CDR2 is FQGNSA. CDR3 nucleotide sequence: TGTGCCAGCAGCTTAGACGGCTTCGGGGGGCAGCCCCAGCATTTT. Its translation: CASSLDGFGGQPQHF.

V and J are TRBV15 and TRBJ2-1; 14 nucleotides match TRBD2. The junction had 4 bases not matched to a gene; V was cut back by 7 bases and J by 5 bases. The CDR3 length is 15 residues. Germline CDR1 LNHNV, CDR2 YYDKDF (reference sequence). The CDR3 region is CATTLGLAGDNEQFF. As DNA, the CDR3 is TGTGCCACCACCTTGGGACTAGCGGGAGACAATGAGCAGTTCTTC.

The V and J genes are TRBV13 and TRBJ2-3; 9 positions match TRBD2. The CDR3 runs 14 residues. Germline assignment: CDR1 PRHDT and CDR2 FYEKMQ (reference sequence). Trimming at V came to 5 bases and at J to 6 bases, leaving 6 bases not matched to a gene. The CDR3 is CASSLSGGSDTQYF. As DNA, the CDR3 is TGTGCCAGCAGCCTTAGCGGGGGATCCGATACGCAGTATTTT.

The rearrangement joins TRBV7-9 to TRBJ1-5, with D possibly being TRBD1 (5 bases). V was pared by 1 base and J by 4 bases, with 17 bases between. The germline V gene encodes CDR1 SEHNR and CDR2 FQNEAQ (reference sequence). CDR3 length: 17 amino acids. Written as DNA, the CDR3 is TGTGCCAGCAGCTTAGGAGTGGACGACAGCGTTAATCAGCCCCAGCATTTT. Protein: CASSLGVDDSVNQPQHF.

The CDR3 DNA reads as TGTGCCAGCAGTGCCTATAGGGGGGGGAGCAATGAGCAGTTCTTC. It yields the protein CASSAYRGGSNEQFF. The J gene is TRBJ2-1, the V gene TRBV6-1; possibly TRBD2 for D (7 bases). Trimming stripped 4 bases from V and 6 bases from J, with 16 bases between. In germline, CDR1 is MNHNS, CDR2 SASEGT. The length of the CDR3 is 15 residues.

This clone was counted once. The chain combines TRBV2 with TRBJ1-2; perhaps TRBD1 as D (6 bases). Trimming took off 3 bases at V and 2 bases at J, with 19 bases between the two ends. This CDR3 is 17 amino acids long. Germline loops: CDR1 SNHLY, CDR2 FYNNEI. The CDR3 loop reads CASSDSRGARGNYGYTF. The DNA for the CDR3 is TGTGCCAGCAGTGACTCCAGGGGCGCAAGGGGGAACTATGGCTACACCTTC.

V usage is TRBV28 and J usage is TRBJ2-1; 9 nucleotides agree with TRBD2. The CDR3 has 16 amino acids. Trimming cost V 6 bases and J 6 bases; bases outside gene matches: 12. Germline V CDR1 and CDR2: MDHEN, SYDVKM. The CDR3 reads CASRQGGLAGSNEQFF. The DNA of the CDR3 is TGTGCCAGCAGGCAAGGAGGGCTAGCGGGATCCAATGAGCAGTTCTTC. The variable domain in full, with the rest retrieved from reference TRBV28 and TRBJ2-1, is DVKVTQSSRYLVKRTGEKVFLECVQDMDHENMFWYRQDPGLGLRLIYFSYDVKMKEKGDIPEGYSVSREKKERFSLILESASTNQTSMYLCASRQGGLAGSNEQFFGPGTRLTVL.

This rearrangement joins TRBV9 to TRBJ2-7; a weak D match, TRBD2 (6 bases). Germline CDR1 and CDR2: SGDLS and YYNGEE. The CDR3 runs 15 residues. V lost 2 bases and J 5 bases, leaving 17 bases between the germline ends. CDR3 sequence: CASSVVGASENEQYF. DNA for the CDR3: TGTGCCAGCAGCGTTGTTGGGGCTAGCGAAAACGAGCAGTACTTC.

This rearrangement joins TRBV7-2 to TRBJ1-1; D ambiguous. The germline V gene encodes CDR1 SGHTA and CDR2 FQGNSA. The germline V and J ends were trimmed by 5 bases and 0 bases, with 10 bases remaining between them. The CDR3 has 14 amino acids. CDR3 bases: TGTGCCAGCAGCAAACAGTTAATGAACACTGAAGCTTTCTTT. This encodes CASSKQLMNTEAFF. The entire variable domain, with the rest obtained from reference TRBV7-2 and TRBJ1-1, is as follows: GAGVSQSPSNKVTEKGKDVELRCDPISGHTALYWYRQSLGQGLEFLIYFQGNSAPDKSGLPSDRFSAERTGGSVSTLTIQRTQQEDSAVYLCASSKQLMNTEAFFGQGTRLTVV.

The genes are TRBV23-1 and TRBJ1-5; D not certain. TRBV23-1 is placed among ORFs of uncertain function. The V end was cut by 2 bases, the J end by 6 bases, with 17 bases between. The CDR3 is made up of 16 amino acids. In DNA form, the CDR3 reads TGCGCCAGCAGTCAACCAAACTCCGGACTGCGTCAGCCCCAGCATTTT. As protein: CASSQPNSGLRQPQHF.

CDR3 loop: CATSRSRGTSGRAGKTQYF. Written as DNA, the CDR3 is TGTGCCACCAGCAGATCACGGGGGACTAGCGGGAGGGCCGGGAAGACCCAGTACTTC. V gene TRBV15 combines with J gene TRBJ2-5; the match to TRBD2 covers 16 bases. From germline, CDR1 is LNHNV and CDR2 YYDKDF (reference sequence). The CDR3 has 19 amino acids. The J segment lost 6 bases and the V segment lost 2 bases, leaving 12 bases of the junction unmatched.

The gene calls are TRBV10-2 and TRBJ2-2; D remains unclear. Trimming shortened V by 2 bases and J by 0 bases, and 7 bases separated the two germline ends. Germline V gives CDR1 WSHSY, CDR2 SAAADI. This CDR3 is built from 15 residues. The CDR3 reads CASSEDTANTGELFF. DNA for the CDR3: TGCGCCAGCAGTGAGGACACAGCGAACACCGGGGAGCTGTTTTTT.

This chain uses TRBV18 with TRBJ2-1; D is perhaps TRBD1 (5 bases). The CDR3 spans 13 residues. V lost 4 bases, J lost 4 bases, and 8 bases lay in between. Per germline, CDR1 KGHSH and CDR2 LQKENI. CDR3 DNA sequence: TGTGCCAGCTCACTAACAGGATACAATGAGCAGTTCTTC. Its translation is CASSLTGYNEQFF.

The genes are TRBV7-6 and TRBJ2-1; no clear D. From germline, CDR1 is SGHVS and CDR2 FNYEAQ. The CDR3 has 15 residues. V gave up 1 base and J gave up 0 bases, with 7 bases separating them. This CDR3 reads CASSLDLASYNEQFF. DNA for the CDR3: TGTGCCAGCAGCTTAGACTTAGCCTCCTACAATGAGCAGTTCTTC.

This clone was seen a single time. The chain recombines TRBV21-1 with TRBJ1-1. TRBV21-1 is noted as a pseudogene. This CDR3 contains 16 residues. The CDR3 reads CASSKVRAREDTEAFF. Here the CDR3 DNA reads TGTGCCAGCAGCAAGGTAAGGGCGCGGGAGGACACTGAAGCTTTCTTT.

In DNA, the CDR3 is TGTGCCAGCAGAAAGGGGACAGGGCCCTACGAGCAGTACTTC. It encodes CASRKGTGPYEQYF. This sequence joins TRBV27 and TRBJ2-7; 9 bases map to TRBD1. Germline V gene sequence: CDR1 MNHEY, CDR2 SMNVEV (reference sequence). The CDR3 is 14 amino acids. After removal of 6 bases from V and 2 bases from J, the junction contained 5 bases not matched to a gene.

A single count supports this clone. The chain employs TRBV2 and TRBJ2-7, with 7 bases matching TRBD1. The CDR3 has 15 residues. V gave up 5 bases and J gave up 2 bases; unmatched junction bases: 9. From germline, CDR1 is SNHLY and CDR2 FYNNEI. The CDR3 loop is CASSLFGTDTYEQYF. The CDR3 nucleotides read TGTGCCAGCAGTCTATTTGGGACAGACACCTACGAGCAGTACTTC.

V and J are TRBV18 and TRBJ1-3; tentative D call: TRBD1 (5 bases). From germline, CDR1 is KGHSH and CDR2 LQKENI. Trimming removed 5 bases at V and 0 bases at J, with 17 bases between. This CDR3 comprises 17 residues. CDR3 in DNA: TGTGCCAGCTCATCCTACGCGGGGGGATCCTCTGGAAACACCATATATTTT. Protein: CASSSYAGGSSGNTIYF.

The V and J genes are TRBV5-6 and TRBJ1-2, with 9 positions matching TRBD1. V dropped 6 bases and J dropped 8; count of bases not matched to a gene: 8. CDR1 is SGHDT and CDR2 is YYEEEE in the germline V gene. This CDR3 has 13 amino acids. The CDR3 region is CASTLGTGFGYTF. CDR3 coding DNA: TGTGCCAGCACTCTGGGGACAGGGTTCGGCTACACCTTC.

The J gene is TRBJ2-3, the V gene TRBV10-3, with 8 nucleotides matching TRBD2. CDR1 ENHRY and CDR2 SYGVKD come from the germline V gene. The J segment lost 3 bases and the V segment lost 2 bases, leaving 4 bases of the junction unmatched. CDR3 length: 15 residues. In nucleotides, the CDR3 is TGTGCCATCAGTGAGGCGGGGGGCATAACAGATACGCAGTATTTT. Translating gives CAISEAGGITDTQYF.

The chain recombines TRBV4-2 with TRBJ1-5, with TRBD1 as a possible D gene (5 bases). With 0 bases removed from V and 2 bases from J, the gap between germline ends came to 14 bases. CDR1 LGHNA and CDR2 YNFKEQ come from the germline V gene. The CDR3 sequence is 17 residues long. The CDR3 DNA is TGTGCCAGCAGCCAAGATATTTTTCCGGGGGGCAATCAGCCCCAGCATTTT. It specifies CASSQDIFPGGNQPQHF.

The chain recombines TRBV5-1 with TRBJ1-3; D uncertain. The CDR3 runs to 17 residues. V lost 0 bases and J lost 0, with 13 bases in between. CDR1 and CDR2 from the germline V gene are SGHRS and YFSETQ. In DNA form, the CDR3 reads TGCGCCAGCAGCTTGGAGATAGGAGTTGCCTCTGGAAACACCATATATTTT. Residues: CASSLEIGVASGNTIYF.

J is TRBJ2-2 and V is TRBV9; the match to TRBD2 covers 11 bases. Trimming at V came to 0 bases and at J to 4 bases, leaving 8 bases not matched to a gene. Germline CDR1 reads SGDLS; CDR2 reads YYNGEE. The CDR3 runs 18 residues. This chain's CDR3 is CASSVENTSGSPTGELFF. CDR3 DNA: TGTGCCAGCAGCGTAGAAAACACTAGCGGGAGCCCCACCGGGGAGCTGTTTTTT.

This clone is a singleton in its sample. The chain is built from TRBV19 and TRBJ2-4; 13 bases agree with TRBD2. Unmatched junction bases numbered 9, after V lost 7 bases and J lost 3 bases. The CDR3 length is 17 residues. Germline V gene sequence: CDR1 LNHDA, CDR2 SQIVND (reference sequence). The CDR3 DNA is TGTGCCAGTACCAAACTAGCGGGGGGGCCGGACAAAAACATTCAGTACTTC. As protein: CASTKLAGGPDKNIQYF.

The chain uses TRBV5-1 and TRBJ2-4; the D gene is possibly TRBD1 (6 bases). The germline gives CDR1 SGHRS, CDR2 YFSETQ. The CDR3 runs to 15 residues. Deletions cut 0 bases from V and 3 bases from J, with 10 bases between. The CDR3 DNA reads TGCGCCAGCAGCTTGGAGGGGGTCGGCAAAAACATTCAGTACTTC. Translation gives CASSLEGVGKNIQYF.

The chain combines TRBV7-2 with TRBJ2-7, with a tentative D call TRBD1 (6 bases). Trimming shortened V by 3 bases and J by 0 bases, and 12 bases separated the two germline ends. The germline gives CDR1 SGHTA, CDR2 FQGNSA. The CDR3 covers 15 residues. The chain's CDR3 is CASSFTGLDSYEQYF. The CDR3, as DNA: TGTGCCAGCAGCTTTACAGGGTTAGACTCCTACGAGCAGTACTTC.

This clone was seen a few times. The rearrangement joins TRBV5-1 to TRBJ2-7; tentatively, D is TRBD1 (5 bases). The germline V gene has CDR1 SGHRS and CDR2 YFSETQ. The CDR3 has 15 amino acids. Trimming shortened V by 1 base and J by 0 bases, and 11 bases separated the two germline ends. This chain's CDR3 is CASSLSTESSYEQYF. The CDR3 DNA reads TGCGCCAGCAGCTTGTCGACAGAGAGCTCCTACGAGCAGTACTTC.